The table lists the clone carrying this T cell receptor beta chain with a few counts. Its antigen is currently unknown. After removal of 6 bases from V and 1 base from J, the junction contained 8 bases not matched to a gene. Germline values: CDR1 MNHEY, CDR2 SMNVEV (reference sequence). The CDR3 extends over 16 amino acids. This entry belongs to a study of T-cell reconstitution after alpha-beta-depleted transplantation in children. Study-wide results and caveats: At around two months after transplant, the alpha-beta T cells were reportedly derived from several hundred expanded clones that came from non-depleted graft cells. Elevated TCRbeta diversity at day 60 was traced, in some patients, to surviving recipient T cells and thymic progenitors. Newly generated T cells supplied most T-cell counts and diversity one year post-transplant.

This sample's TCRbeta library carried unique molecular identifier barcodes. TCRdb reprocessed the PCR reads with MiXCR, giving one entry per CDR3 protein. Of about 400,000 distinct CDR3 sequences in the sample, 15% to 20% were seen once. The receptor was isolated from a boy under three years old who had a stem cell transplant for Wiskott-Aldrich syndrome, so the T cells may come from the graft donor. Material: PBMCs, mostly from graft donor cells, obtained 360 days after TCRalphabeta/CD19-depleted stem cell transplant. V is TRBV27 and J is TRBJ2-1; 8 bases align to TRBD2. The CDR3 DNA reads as TGTGCCAGCAGAGGGACTAGAAAAAAGTCCTACAATGAGCAGTTCTTC. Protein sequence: CASRGTRKKSYNEQFF.